These T cell receptor beta chains were read from a single sample in a study of cytomegalovirus exposure and HLA in healthy donors. Data came from immunoSEQ multiplex PCR; TCRdb stores just in-frame clones and leaves some out. This table holds about 200,000 clones, approximately 85% found once. Specimen: PBMCs. These receptors originate from a woman in her forties or fifties in good health and CMV-seronegative. Both conserved end residues are part of each CDR3. D genes are given only for firm matches. The size field is filled for only some rows; it gives once, few, many or a size class.

d_call: TRBD1
v_call: TRBV28
clone_size: -
j_call: TRBJ2-7
cdr3_nt: TGTGCCAGCAGTTCTTCCGGGACAGGGGTCTACGAGCAGTACTTC
cdr3_aa: CASSSSGTGVYEQYF

d_call: TRBD1
v_call: TRBV28
clone_size: -
j_call: TRBJ1-1
cdr3_nt: TGTGCCAGCAGTCCCTGGACAGGGAGGGACACTGAAGCTTTCTTT
cdr3_aa: CASSPWTGRDTEAFF

d_call: TRBD2
v_call: TRBV28
clone_size: -
j_call: TRBJ2-7
cdr3_nt: TGTGCCAGCAGACCTACCATAGCGGGAGCAAACGAGCAGTACTTC
cdr3_aa: CASRPTIAGANEQYF

d_call: TRBD2
v_call: TRBV19
clone_size: -
j_call: TRBJ2-2
cdr3_nt: TGTGCCAGTAGTTCAAGGAGGGCGGGGGCCGGGGAGCTGTTTTTT
cdr3_aa: CASSSRRAGAGELFF

d_call: -
v_call: TRBV4-1
clone_size: -
j_call: TRBJ1-5
cdr3_nt: TGCGCCAGCAGCCAAGGGGCTGCGGGGAAGAGGCAGCCCCAGCATTTT
cdr3_aa: CASSQGAAGKRQPQHF

d_call: TRBD2
v_call: TRBV7-9
clone_size: -
j_call: TRBJ2-1
cdr3_nt: TGTGCCAGCAGCGCCAGCCTAGCGGCCCAGCAGTTCTTC
cdr3_aa: CASSASLAAQQFF

d_call: TRBD1
v_call: TRBV19
clone_size: once
j_call: TRBJ1-6
cdr3_nt: TGTGCCAGTAGTGGACGGACAGGCTCAGATTCACCCCTCCACTTT
cdr3_aa: CASSGRTGSDSPLHF

d_call: -
v_call: TRBV28
clone_size: -
j_call: TRBJ2-7
cdr3_nt: TGTGCCAGCAGTCGACAAATGGGTCTCTACGAGCAGTACTTC
cdr3_aa: CASSRQMGLYEQYF

d_call: -
v_call: TRBV19
clone_size: -
j_call: TRBJ1-5
cdr3_nt: TGTGCCAGTAAGGACAGCCAAGTGCCAAAGCCCCAGCATTTT
cdr3_aa: CASKDSQVPKPQHF

d_call: -
v_call: TRBV19
clone_size: -
j_call: TRBJ2-1
cdr3_nt: TGTGCCAGTAGCCCCGCTAGGTCCTCCTACAATGAGCAGTTCTTC
cdr3_aa: CASSPARSSYNEQFF

d_call: TRBD2
v_call: TRBV5-5
clone_size: -
j_call: TRBJ2-3
cdr3_nt: TGTGCCAGCAGGACGCAGCTAGCGGGAGTTAGGACAGATACGCAGTATTTT
cdr3_aa: CASRTQLAGVRTDTQYF